Listed below are T cell receptor beta chains from one sample, sequenced in a study of preoperative IRX-2 immunotherapy in early breast cancer. The method was immunoSEQ multiplex PCR; TCRdb's version includes in-frame clones alone and lacks a portion of them. The sample holds about 62,000 clones, roughly 95% seen once. Collection of the sample occurred from a patient treated with IRX-2 immunotherapy. Source of these receptors: a human donor with breast cancer. CDR3s include the opening cysteine and the closing phenylalanine or tryptophan. Fields, in order: CDR3 protein, CDR3 DNA, D gene, J gene, clone size, V gene. D genes are given only for firm matches. Rows give clone size only sometimes, using once, few, many, or a class for an expanded clone.

CASSNHSNTQYF	TGTGCCAGCAGCAACCACTCCAATACGCAGTATTTT	NA	TRBJ2-3	NA	TRBV7-9
CASTTGTSGSYNEQFF	TGTGCCAGCACCACTGGGACTAGCGGCTCCTACAATGAGCAGTTCTTC	TRBD2	TRBJ2-1	NA	TRBV27
CATSRDWGRVGTGELFF	TGTGCCACCAGCAGAGATTGGGGCAGGGTTGGCACCGGGGAGCTGTTTTTT	NA	TRBJ2-2	NA	TRBV15
CASSARTAYNEQFF	TGTGCCAGCAGTGCCCGGACCGCGTACAATGAGCAGTTCTTC	NA	TRBJ2-1	NA	TRBV25-1
CAWSVQGASGIYTF	TGTGCCTGGAGTGTACAGGGAGCCTCAGGCATCTACACCTTC	NA	TRBJ1-2	NA	TRBV30
CASGRLAGSSYNEQFF	TGTGCCAGCGGAAGACTAGCGGGTTCCTCCTACAATGAGCAGTTCTTC	TRBD2	TRBJ2-1	NA	TRBV28
CASSPPSGVSEQYF	TGTGCCAGCAGCCCTCCCAGCGGGGTAAGCGAGCAGTACTTC	TRBD2	TRBJ2-7	NA	TRBV7-2
CASSLEGQGTDTQYF	TGTGCCAGCAGCTTAGAGGGACAGGGAACAGATACGCAGTATTTT	TRBD1	TRBJ2-3	NA	TRBV7-9
CASSGRGSAEAFF	TGTGCCAGCAGCGGCCGGGGGAGCGCTGAAGCTTTCTTT	NA	TRBJ1-1	NA	TRBV7-2
CSVLGGLTNTEAFF	TGCAGCGTACTCGGCGGACTTACGAACACTGAAGCTTTCTTT	NA	TRBJ1-1	NA	TRBV29-1
CAWAGGAGNTIYF	TGTGCCTGGGCCGGGGGTGCTGGAAACACCATATATTTT	NA	TRBJ1-3	NA	TRBV30
CASRNRGLLSPLHF	TGTGCCAGCAGGAACAGGGGCCTACTTTCACCCCTCCACTTT	TRBD1	TRBJ1-6	NA	TRBV6-5
CASSILVGRGRAFEQYF	TGTGCCAGTAGTATTTTGGTTGGAAGAGGCAGGGCTTTCGAGCAGTACTTC	NA	TRBJ2-7	NA	TRBV19
CASSLGTDNQPQHF	TGTGCCAGCAGCTTAGGGACAGATAATCAGCCCCAGCATTTT	NA	TRBJ1-5	NA	TRBV7-2
CASSFSGYTDTQYF	TGTGCCAGCAGTTTTTCAGGATACACAGATACGCAGTATTTT	NA	TRBJ2-3	once	TRBV27
CASSLVGQPYEQYF	TGCGCCAGCAGCTTGGTGGGTCAACCCTACGAGCAGTACTTC	NA	TRBJ2-7	once	TRBV5-1
CASSYREKRHEQYF	TGTGCCAGCAGTTACCGGGAAAAACGCCACGAGCAGTACTTC	NA	TRBJ2-7	NA	TRBV6-5
CASSPPGTSSGVNTEAFF	TGTGCCAGCAGCCCCCCCGGGACCTCATCAGGGGTGAACACTGAAGCTTTCTTT	NA	TRBJ1-1	NA	TRBV5-4
CASSFTPRLWADTQYF	TGTGCCAGCAGTTTCACGCCACGGTTATGGGCCGATACGCAGTATTTT	NA	TRBJ2-3	once	TRBV6-5
CASSDYIGDEQYF	TGTGCCAGCAGTGATTACATTGGGGACGAGCAGTACTTC	NA	TRBJ2-7	NA	TRBV6-1
CASSLPVGGRYGYTF	TGTGCCAGCAGCCTCCCGGTCGGGGGCAGGTATGGCTACACCTTC	NA	TRBJ1-2	NA	TRBV5-4
CASSGYHEQFF	TGTGCCAGCAGTGGTTATCATGAGCAGTTCTTC	NA	TRBJ2-1	once	TRBV2
CSARGETQYF	TGCAGTGCTAGGGGGGAGACCCAGTACTTC	NA	TRBJ2-5	NA	TRBV20-1
CASSLGQPWEQYF	TGTGCCAGCAGTTTAGGACAGCCTTGGGAGCAGTACTTC	NA	TRBJ2-7	NA	TRBV28
CASSQVLREGQEIYEQYF	TGCGCCAGCAGCCAAGTTCTGAGGGAAGGACAGGAAATCTACGAGCAGTACTTC	TRBD1	TRBJ2-7	NA	TRBV4-3
CASSLWGASTGELFF	TGTGCCAGCAGTCTTTGGGGGGCCAGCACCGGGGAGCTGTTTTTT	NA	TRBJ2-2	NA	TRBV11-2
CASSWSGNTGELFF	TGTGCCAGCAGTTGGTCCGGGAACACCGGGGAGCTGTTTTTT	NA	TRBJ2-2	NA	TRBV27
CASSGWGSNQPQHF	TGTGCCAGCTCTGGGTGGGGGTCCAATCAGCCCCAGCATTTT	NA	TRBJ1-5	NA	TRBV25-1
CAISTQGYVTEAFF	TGTGCCATCAGTACACAGGGTTATGTAACTGAAGCTTTCTTT	NA	TRBJ1-1	once	TRBV10-3
CASRTPLAGDLNEQFF	TGTGCCAGCAGGACGCCTTTGGCGGGGGACCTCAATGAGCAGTTCTTC	TRBD2	TRBJ2-1	NA	TRBV7-2
CASSPLSGYYNEQFF	TGTGCCAGCAGCCCCCTTTCGGGATACTACAATGAGCAGTTCTTC	NA	TRBJ2-1	NA	TRBV7-2
CAISESQSQGGNSPLHF	TGTGCCATCAGTGAGTCGCAGTCACAGGGAGGCAATTCACCCCTCCACTTT	NA	TRBJ1-6	NA	TRBV10-3
CASSQDRGRERAFF	TGTGCCAGCAGCCAGGACAGGGGAAGGGAGAGAGCTTTCTTT	TRBD1	TRBJ1-1	NA	TRBV7-8
CASNMIRGGREQFF	TGTGCCAGCAACATGATCCGGGGGGGACGTGAGCAGTTCTTC	TRBD2	TRBJ2-1	NA	TRBV6-1
CASSLAFDYPDVGGGAVYEQYF	TGTGCCAGCAGCTTAGCCTTCGACTACCCGGACGTGGGCGGGGGGGCCGTTTACGAGCAGTACTTC	TRBD2	TRBJ2-7	NA	TRBV7-8
CASSPSGAAYNEQFF	TGTGCCAGCAGCCCTAGCGGGGCAGCCTACAATGAGCAGTTCTTC	TRBD2	TRBJ2-1	NA	TRBV7-3
CASSRGWSSGANVLTF	TGTGCCAGCAGCCGTGGGTGGAGCTCTGGGGCCAACGTCCTGACTTTC	NA	TRBJ2-6	NA	TRBV7-2
CASSHPPGGANIQYF	TGTGCCAGCAGCCACCCCCCAGGGGGCGCAAACATTCAGTACTTC	TRBD1	TRBJ2-4	NA	TRBV7-9
CASSVVVTDTQYF	TGTGCCAGCAGCGTAGTGGTCACAGATACGCAGTATTTT	NA	TRBJ2-3	NA	TRBV9
CASSLYGSYEQYF	TGTGCCAGCAGTTTATACGGCTCCTACGAGCAGTACTTC	NA	TRBJ2-7	NA	TRBV28
CASRRPWGEDTQYF	TGTGCCAGCAGGCGCCCTTGGGGAGAAGATACGCAGTATTTT	NA	TRBJ2-3	NA	TRBV2
CASSGTGWNTEAFF	TGTGCCAGCAGCGGAACAGGGTGGAACACTGAAGCTTTCTTT	NA	TRBJ1-1	NA	TRBV7-2
CASSLYGQGGGETQYF	TGTGCCAGCAGCCTCTACGGACAGGGTGGAGGAGAGACCCAGTACTTC	TRBD1	TRBJ2-5	once	TRBV11-1
CASSWGSTPYNEQFF	TGTGCCAGTAGTTGGGGATCCACTCCCTACAATGAGCAGTTCTTC	NA	TRBJ2-1	NA	TRBV19
CASSTLDSYGYTF	TGTGCCAGCAGCACATTGGACAGCTATGGCTACACCTTC	NA	TRBJ1-2	once	TRBV5-5
CASSLGQLYEQYF	TGTGCCAGCAGTCTAGGACAGCTCTACGAGCAGTACTTC	NA	TRBJ2-7	NA	TRBV6-5
CASTPDIYRREKLFF	TGTGCCAGCACCCCCGACATCTACCGCAGGGAAAAACTGTTTTTT	NA	TRBJ1-4	few	TRBV28
CASSQSLAGVNEQFF	TGCGCCAGCAGCCAAAGTCTAGCGGGAGTCAATGAGCAGTTCTTC	TRBD2	TRBJ2-1	NA	TRBV4-3